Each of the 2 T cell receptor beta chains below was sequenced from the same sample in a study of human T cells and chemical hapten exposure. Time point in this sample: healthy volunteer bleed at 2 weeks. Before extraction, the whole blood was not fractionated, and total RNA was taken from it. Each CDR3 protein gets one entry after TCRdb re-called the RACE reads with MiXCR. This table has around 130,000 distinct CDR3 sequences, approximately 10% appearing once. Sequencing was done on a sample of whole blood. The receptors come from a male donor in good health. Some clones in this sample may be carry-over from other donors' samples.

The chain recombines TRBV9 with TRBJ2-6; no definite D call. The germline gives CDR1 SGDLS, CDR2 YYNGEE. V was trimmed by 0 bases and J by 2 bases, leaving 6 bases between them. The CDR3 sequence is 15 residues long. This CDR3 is CASSVDGAGANVLTF. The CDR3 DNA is TGTGCCAGCAGCGTAGACGGCGCTGGGGCCAACGTCCTGACTTTC.

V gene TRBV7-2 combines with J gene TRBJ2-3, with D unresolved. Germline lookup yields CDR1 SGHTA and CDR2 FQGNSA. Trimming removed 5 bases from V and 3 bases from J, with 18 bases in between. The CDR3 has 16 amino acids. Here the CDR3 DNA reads TGTGCCAGCAGCCGAGAGAGAACCATAGGGACAGATACGCAGTATTTT. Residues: CASSRERTIGTDTQYF.